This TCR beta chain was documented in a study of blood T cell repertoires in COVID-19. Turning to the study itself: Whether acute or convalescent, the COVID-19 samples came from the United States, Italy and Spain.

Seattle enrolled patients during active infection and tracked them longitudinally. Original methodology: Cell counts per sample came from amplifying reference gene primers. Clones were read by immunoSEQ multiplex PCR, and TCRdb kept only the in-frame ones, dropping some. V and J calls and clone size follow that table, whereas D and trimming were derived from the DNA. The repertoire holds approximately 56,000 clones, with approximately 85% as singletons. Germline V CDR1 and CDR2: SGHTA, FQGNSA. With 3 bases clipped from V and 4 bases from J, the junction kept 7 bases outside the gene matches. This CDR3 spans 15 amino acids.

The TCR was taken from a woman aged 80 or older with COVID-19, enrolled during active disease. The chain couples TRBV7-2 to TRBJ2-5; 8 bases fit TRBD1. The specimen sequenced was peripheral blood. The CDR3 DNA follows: TGTGCCAGCAGCTTTGCCAGGGGGCGCTTAGAGACCCAGTACTTC. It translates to CASSFARGRLETQYF.